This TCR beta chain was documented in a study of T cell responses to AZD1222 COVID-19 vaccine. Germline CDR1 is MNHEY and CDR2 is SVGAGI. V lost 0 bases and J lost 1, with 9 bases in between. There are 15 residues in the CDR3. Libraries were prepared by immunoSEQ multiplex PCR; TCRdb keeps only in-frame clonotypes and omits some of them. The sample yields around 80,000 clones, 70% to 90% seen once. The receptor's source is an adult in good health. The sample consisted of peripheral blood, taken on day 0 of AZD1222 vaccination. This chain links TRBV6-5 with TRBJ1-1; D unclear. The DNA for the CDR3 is TGTGCCAGCAGTTACTCGAAGTGGGGGAACACTGAAGCTTTCTTT. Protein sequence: CASSYSKWGNTEAFF.